This T cell receptor beta chain emerged from a study of OX40 agonist ivuxolimab in advanced cancers. Context from the whole study: Ivuxolimab was an agonistic, fully human IgG2 monoclonal antibody directed against OX40 (CD134), a costimulatory receptor. Intravenous ivuxolimab was administered to patients every 2 weeks at six dose levels: 0.01, 0.1, 0.3, 1.5, 3 and 10 mg/kg. Among the 50 to 55 dose-escalation patients, 19 had hepatocellular carcinoma, around 15 melanoma, 9 renal cell carcinoma and 9 head and neck cancer. The dose-escalation cohort was around 83% male with a mean age of 60 years, ranging from 23 to 79. Prior anti-PD-1, anti-PD-L1 or anti-CTLA-4 therapy was permitted, and checkpoint inhibitors had been received by less than 45% of dose-escalation patients. Partial responses occurred in three dose-escalation patients, of whom one had hepatocellular carcinoma and two had cutaneous melanoma. Peripheral TCRbeta sequencing aimed to test whether ivuxolimab altered TCR sequence diversity and caused clonal T-cell expansion. The paper covers the monotherapy dose-escalation part of the phase I ivuxolimab trial, which included N of about 50 patients. Overall study outcomes, separate from this receptor: Partial responders in the 0.1-3.0 mg/kg groups had among the lowest normalized peripheral clonal expansion, especially among CD8+ T cells. Low levels of normalized T-cell clonal expansion were also seen in some patients who did not respond. Antigen specificity was not determined for the clonally expanded peripheral T cells. At doses of 0.1 to 3.0 mg/kg, clonal expansion of both CD4+ and CD8+ T cells in blood was seen between baseline and week 6. After ivuxolimab, more expanded clones were found on average in CD8+ T cells than in CD4+ T cells.

Genomic DNA was isolated from the sorted cells so that the TCRbeta CDR3 region could be sequenced. TCRbeta CDR3 regions were sequenced using the immunoSEQ Assay. This is the immuneACCESS table as TCRdb keeps it, with only in-frame sequences that have V and J called. A part of the clones is gone; compared with another copy, unresolved V genes explain less than half, and the rest is unexplained. Present in this sample are 95,000 to 110,000 clones, roughly 90% of which were seen just once. The ten largest clones add up to 0.95% to 1.5% of the sample. On this clone itself: Its antigen target is currently unknown. The record has no base qualities; no much larger clone is one base away.

The trial excluded patients who had a history of autoimmune disease or were on systemic immunosuppression. Peripheral blood for TCR sequencing was collected from all dose cohorts at baseline, on cycle 4 day 1, and on cycle 7 day 1. The samples were drawn from a first-in-human, open-label, multicenter phase I dose-escalation trial of ivuxolimab. Adults with locally advanced or metastatic melanoma, renal cell, hepatocellular, or head and neck squamous cell carcinoma were enrolled in the trial. Before TCR sequencing, CD4+ and CD8+ T cells were separately sorted from peripheral blood. This material consisted of CD4+ or CD8+ T cells sorted from blood, taken in a trial of the OX40 agonist ivuxolimab. The clonotype comes from an adult with an advanced solid tumor such as melanoma, head and neck, liver or kidney cancer.

The CDR3 reads as follows: CASSISTGANSPLHF. The sequence in DNA is TGTGCCAGTAGTATATCGACAGGAGCCAATTCACCCCTCCACTTT. The sequence is built from TRBV19 and TRBJ1-6, with a tentative D gene TRBD1 over 6 matching bases. Sequences LNHDA (CDR1) and SQIVND (CDR2) are obtained from the germline V gene (reference sequence). V drops 2 bases and J drops 7 bases, leaving 12 bases in between. The CDR3 numbers 15 residues from cysteine through phenylalanine. The DNA shown is the 45-base CDR3, in frame from base 1.